This T cell receptor beta chain was identified in a study of regulatory T cells in long-lasting Graves disease. Study overall: Newly diagnosed Graves' patients had taken antithyroid drugs under 3 months.

Time point of the sample: newly diagnosed GD, antithyroid drugs for less than 3 months. RNA extracted from PBMCs served as the sequencing template. Combining iRepertoire HTBI primers with Arm-PCR of CDR3 regions, the authors built TCR beta libraries. A single record per CDR3 protein comes from TCRdb applying MiXCR to the multiplex PCR reads. The data contain about 430,000 distinct CDR3 sequences, around 16% of them seen just once; the ten biggest clones take up approximately 7.8%. The sample holds a few counts of this clonotype. V was clipped by 0 bases and J by 9 bases; unmatched bases: 7. The CDR3 runs to 15 residues. Germline-derived CDR1 and CDR2 are LGHNA and YNFKEQ. These data also featured in a second study, about T cells in Graves' hyperthyroidism and ophthalmopathy. That paper states: First-round RT-PCR of the TCR CDR3 relied on the HTBI primer set.

The chain couples TRBV4-2 to TRBJ2-1; 8 bases are shared with TRBD2. The sequence derives from a woman aged 40 to 50 with Graves disease. The material was peripheral blood mononuclear cells (PBMCs), obtained at new diagnosis, from a patient treated with antithyroid drugs. Here the CDR3 DNA reads TGTGCCAGCAGCCAAGATTTTAGCGGGATTTTTGAGCAGTTCTTC. Amino acid sequence: CASSQDFSGIFEQFF.